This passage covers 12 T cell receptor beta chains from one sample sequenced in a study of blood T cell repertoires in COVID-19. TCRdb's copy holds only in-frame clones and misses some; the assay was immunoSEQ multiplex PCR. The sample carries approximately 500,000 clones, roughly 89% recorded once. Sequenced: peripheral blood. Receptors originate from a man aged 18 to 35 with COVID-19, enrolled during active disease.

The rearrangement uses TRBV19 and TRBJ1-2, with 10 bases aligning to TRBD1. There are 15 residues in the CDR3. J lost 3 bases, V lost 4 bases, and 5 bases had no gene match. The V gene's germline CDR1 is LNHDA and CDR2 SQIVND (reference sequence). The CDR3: CASSKTDRGYYGYTF. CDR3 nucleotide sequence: TGTGCCAGTAGTAAAACGGACAGGGGGTACTATGGCTACACCTTC.

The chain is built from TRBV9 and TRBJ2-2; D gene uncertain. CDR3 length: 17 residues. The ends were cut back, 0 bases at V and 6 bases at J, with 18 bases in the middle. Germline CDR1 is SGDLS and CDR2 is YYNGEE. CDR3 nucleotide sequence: TGTGCCAGCAGCGTAGTGACCCAGGCGAAGGTTGCCGGGGAGCTGTTTTTT. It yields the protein CASSVVTQAKVAGELFF.

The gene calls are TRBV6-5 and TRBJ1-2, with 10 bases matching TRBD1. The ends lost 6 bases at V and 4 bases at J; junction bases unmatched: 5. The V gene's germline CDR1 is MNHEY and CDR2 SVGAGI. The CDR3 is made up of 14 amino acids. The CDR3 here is CASSPDRGLYGYTF. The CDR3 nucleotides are TGTGCCAGCAGCCCCGACAGGGGGCTCTATGGCTACACCTTC.

CDR3: CASSYDRWTEAFF. In nucleotides, the CDR3 is TGTGCCAGCAGCTACGACAGATGGACTGAAGCTTTCTTT. V is TRBV5-6 and J is TRBJ1-1; D is possibly TRBD1 (5 bases). This CDR3 contains 13 residues. V was clipped by 3 bases and J by 5 bases, with 11 bases between them. Germline V lookup: CDR1 SGHDT, CDR2 YYEEEE.

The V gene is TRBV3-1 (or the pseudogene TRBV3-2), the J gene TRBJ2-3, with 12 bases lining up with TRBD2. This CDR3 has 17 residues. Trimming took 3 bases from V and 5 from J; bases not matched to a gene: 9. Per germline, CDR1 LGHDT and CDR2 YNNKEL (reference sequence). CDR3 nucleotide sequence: TGTGCCAGCAGCCATGCACTAGCGGGAGGTACCGGAGATACGCAGTATTTT. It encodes CASSHALAGGTGDTQYF.

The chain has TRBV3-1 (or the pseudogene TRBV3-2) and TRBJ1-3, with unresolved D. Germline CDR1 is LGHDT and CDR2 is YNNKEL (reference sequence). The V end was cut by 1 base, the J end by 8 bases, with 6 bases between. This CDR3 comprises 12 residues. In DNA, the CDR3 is TGTGCCAGCAGCCAAGCCCCGGACACCATATATTTT. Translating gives CASSQAPDTIYF.

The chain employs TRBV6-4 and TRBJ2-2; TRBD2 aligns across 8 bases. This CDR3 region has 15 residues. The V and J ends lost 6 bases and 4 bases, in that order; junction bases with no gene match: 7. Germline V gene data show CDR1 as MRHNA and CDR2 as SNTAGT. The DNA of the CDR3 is TGTGCCAGCAGCCTATCGGGGGGGCGCACCGGGGAGCTGTTTTTT. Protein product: CASSLSGGRTGELFF.

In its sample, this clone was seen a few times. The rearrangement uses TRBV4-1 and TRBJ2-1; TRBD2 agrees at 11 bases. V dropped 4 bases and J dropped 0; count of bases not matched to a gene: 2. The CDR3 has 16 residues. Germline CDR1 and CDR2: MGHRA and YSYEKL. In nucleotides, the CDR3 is TGCGCCAGCAGCCGGGGGACTAGCGGCTCCTACAATGAGCAGTTCTTC. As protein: CASSRGTSGSYNEQFF.

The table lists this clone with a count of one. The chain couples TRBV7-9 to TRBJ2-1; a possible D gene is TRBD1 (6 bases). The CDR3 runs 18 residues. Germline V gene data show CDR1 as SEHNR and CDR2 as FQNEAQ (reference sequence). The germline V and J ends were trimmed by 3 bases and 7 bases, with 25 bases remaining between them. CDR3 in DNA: TGTGCCAGCAGCTTCCCTGTAAAGGGCAGGGGTAGGGCAAATGAGCAGTTCTTC. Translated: CASSFPVKGRGRANEQFF.

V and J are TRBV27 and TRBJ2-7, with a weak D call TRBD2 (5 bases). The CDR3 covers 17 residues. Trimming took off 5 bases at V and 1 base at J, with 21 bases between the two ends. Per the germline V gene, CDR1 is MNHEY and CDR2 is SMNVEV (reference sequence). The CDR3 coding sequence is TGTGCCAGCAGTAGTCCCCGGGGTCCGAGAAGGTCCTACGAGCAGTACTTC. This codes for CASSSPRGPRRSYEQYF.

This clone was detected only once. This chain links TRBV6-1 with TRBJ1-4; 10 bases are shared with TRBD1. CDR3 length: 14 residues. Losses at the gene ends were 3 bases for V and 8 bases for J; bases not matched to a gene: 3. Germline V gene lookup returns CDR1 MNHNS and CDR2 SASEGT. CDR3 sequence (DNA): TGTGCCAGCAGTGAGACAGGGGGCGGGGAAAAACTGTTTTTT. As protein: CASSETGGGEKLFF.

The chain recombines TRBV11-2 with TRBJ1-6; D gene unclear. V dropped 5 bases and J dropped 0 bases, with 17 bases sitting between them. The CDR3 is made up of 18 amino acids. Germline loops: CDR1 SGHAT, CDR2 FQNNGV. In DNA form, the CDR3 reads TGTGCCAGCAGCCTCACGGGAAGGGCCAGCTCCTATAATTCACCCCTCCACTTT. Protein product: CASSLTGRASSYNSPLHF.